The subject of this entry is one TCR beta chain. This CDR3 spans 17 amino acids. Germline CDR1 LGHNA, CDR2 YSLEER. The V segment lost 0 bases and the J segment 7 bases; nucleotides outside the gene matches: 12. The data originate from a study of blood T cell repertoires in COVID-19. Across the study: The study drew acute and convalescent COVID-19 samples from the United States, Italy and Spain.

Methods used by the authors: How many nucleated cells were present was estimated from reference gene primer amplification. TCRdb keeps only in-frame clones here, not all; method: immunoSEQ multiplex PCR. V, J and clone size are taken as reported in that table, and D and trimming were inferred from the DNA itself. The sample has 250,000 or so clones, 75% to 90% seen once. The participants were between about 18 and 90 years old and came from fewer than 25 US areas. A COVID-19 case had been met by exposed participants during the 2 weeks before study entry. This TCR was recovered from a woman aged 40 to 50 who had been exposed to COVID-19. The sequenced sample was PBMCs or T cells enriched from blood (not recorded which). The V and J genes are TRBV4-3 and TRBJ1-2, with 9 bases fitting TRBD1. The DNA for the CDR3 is TGCGCCAGCAGCCAAGATAGACCCACAGGGGGCTCGGGTGGCTACACCTTC. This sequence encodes CASSQDRPTGGSGGYTF.